One sample yielded the 31 T cell receptor beta chains listed below, sequenced in a study of blood T cell repertoires in COVID-19. Using immunoSEQ multiplex PCR, the repertoire was profiled, and TCRdb retains in-frame clones only, with some absent. This table holds around 220,000 clones, more than 65% found once. The sequencing sample was made of peripheral blood. The receptor source for this set is a middle-aged woman with active or convalescent COVID-19.

The chain couples TRBV10-3 to TRBJ1-2, with TRBD1 matching 7 bases. V shed 3 bases and J 0 bases; nucleotides not matched to a gene: 7. The CDR3 is 16 amino acids. Looked up from germline, CDR1 is ENHRY and CDR2 is SYGVKD. This CDR3 reads CAISDQDRAANYGYTF. The CDR3 region has the DNA TGTGCCATCAGTGACCAAGACAGGGCCGCTAACTATGGCTACACCTTC.

This clone was detected only a few times. The chain is built from TRBV5-3 and TRBJ1-3; TRBD1 matches at 8 bases. TRBV5-3 is designated an ORF whose function remains uncertain. This CDR3 has 16 residues. The trim removed 0 bases at V and 1 base at J, leaving 3 bases unmatched. The CDR3 DNA sequence: TGTGCCAGAAGCTTGGACAGGGGGAAGTCTGGAAACACCATATATTTT. Translating gives CARSLDRGKSGNTIYF.

This clone was recorded a few times. DNA for the CDR3: TGTGCCAGCAGCTTAGACAGAAACAATGAGCAGTTCTTC. This codes for CASSLDRNNEQFF. The chain carries TRBV7-7 and TRBJ2-1; D unresolved. Between the trimmed V and J ends, which lost 1 base and 5 bases, there was a span of 6 bases. The CDR3 runs 13 residues. Germline values: CDR1 SSHAT, CDR2 FNYEAQ (reference sequence).

This clone showed up just once. The rearrangement joins TRBV6-5 to TRBJ1-5, with D possibly matching TRBD1 (6 bases). CDR1 and CDR2 (germline): MNHEY, SVGAGI. This CDR3 is 14 amino acids long. V lost 6 bases and J lost 5, with 14 bases in between. CDR3 sequence (DNA): TGTGCCAGCAGAGCAAACAGGGTCGATCAGCCCCAGCATTTT. It translates to CASRANRVDQPQHF.

V usage is TRBV30 and J usage is TRBJ2-3; D uncertain. Germline CDR1 GTSNPN, CDR2 SVGIG (reference sequence). This CDR3 has 16 residues. Trimming removed 0 bases at V and 4 bases at J, with 17 bases between. The CDR3 DNA reads TGTGCCTGGAGTGTAGAGGCATCAGCAGAAGCAGATACGCAGTATTTT. Translation: CAWSVEASAEADTQYF. Based on the CDR3 plus reference TRBV30 and TRBJ2-3, the full variable domain is SQTIHQWPATLVQPVGSPLSLECTVEGTSNPNLYWYRQAAGRGLQLLFYSVGIGQISSEVPQNLSASRPQDRQFILSSKKLLLSDSGFYLCAWSVEASAEADTQYFGPGTRLTVL.

This clone was observed a handful of times. V is TRBV28 and J is TRBJ2-5, with TRBD2 matching 7 bases. The CDR3 loop spans 16 amino acids. V was clipped by 3 bases and J by 5 bases; unmatched bases: 12. From germline, CDR1 is MDHEN and CDR2 SYDVKM. The CDR3 coding sequence is TGTGCCAGCAGTTTTCAACGCCAGACTAGCTCGGAGACCCAGTACTTC. It is translated as CASSFQRQTSSETQYF. Full variable domain (outside the CDR3, taken from reference TRBV28 and TRBJ2-5): DVKVTQSSRYLVKRTGEKVFLECVQDMDHENMFWYRQDPGLGLRLIYFSYDVKMKEKGDIPEGYSVSREKKERFSLILESASTNQTSMYLCASSFQRQTSSETQYFGPGTRLLVL.

V usage is TRBV21-1 and J usage is TRBJ2-5; TRBD1 is the table's D call and was not checked against the DNA. TRBV21-1 is designated a pseudogene. The length of the CDR3 is 13 residues. The CDR3 is CAKPNRDQETQYF. The CDR3 DNA sequence: TGTGCCAAACCTAACAGGGACCAAGAGACCCAGTACTTC.

V usage is TRBV9 and J usage is TRBJ1-2; TRBD1 matches at 8 bases. V was pared by 0 bases and J by 5 bases, with 15 bases of the junction left unmatched. The germline V gene encodes CDR1 SGDLS and CDR2 YYNGEE. The CDR3 consists of 18 residues. This CDR3 reads CASSVGVAFTGGRYGYTF. As DNA, the CDR3 is TGTGCCAGCAGCGTAGGCGTAGCCTTCACAGGGGGTCGATATGGCTACACCTTC.

The rearrangement uses TRBV6-5 and TRBJ1-3; D possibly corresponds to TRBD1 (6 bases). This CDR3 comprises 15 residues. In germline, CDR1 is MNHEY, CDR2 SVGAGI. The V and J ends lost 6 bases and 0 bases respectively, with 12 bases between them. The CDR3 nucleotides read TGTGCCAGCAGGGATACAGGGCTCTCTGGAAACACCATATATTTT. Its translation is CASRDTGLSGNTIYF.

The chain uses TRBV6-1 and TRBJ1-2, with D maybe TRBD1 (5 bases). Germline CDR1 is MNHNS and CDR2 is SASEGT. V was cut by 0 bases and J by 8 bases, with 13 bases left in between. The length of the CDR3 is 14 residues. The CDR3 region is CASSEAPGVRGYTF. The CDR3 bases are TGTGCCAGCAGTGAAGCGCCGGGGGTCCGCGGCTACACCTTC.

The chain joins TRBV27 to TRBJ2-3; D possibly corresponds to TRBD1 (6 bases). The CDR3 spans 16 residues. V was clipped by 2 bases and J by 0 bases, with 12 bases between them. Germline CDR1 MNHEY, CDR2 SMNVEV (reference sequence). CDR3 nucleotides: TGTGCCAGCAGTTTAATTAGGGGGTTTAGCACAGATACGCAGTATTTT. Its translation: CASSLIRGFSTDTQYF.

CDR3 nucleotides: TGTGCCAGCAGCCAAGACAGGGGGGCCGGGGAGCTGTTTTTT. Protein product: CASSQDRGAGELFF. V gene TRBV14 combines with J gene TRBJ2-2; D is perhaps TRBD1 (7 bases). V lost 0 bases and J lost 6, with 8 bases in between. The CDR3 totals 14 residues. CDR1 SGHDN and CDR2 FVKESK come from the germline V gene.

The gene calls are TRBV7-9 and TRBJ1-1, with D uncertain. The CDR3 covers 13 residues. The germline V and J ends were trimmed by 7 bases and 2 bases, with 11 bases remaining between them. Germline V gene lookup returns CDR1 SEHNR and CDR2 FQNEAQ (reference sequence). As DNA, the CDR3 is TGTGCCAGCACCCTACAGATAAACACTGAAGCTTTCTTT. It translates to CASTLQINTEAFF.

The table lists this clone with a few counts. This sequence joins TRBV4-1 and TRBJ2-1, with 7 bases identical to TRBD1. Germline values: CDR1 MGHRA, CDR2 YSYEKL. Trimming at V came to 5 bases and at J to 0 bases, leaving 7 bases not matched to a gene. The CDR3 is 16 amino acids. CDR3 protein: CASSLRDSNSYNEQFF. The DNA of the CDR3 is TGCGCCAGCAGCTTACGGGACAGTAACTCCTACAATGAGCAGTTCTTC.

This chain uses TRBV6-5 with TRBJ2-1; D unresolved. The germline V gene has CDR1 MNHEY and CDR2 SVGAGI. This CDR3 is built from 14 residues. The germline V and J ends were trimmed by 5 bases and 9 bases, with 17 bases remaining between them. The CDR3 region has the DNA TGTGCCAGCAGTCCAGCCGTGCCACGCGGTGAGCAGTTCTTC. It codes for CASSPAVPRGEQFF.

This rearrangement joins TRBV7-9 to TRBJ2-7; 10 bases line up with TRBD1. CDR3 length: 14 amino acids. The V and J ends lost 6 bases and 6 bases, in that order; junction bases with no gene match: 8. Germline V CDR1 and CDR2: SEHNR, FQNEAQ (reference sequence). CDR3 sequence: CASSQTGTGAEQYF. CDR3 in DNA: TGTGCCAGCAGTCAAACAGGGACAGGGGCCGAGCAGTACTTC.

This clone has ten or more counts. J is TRBJ1-5 and V is TRBV5-1, with D possibly being TRBD1 (6 bases). The CDR3 is 13 residues long. Germline V gives CDR1 SGHRS, CDR2 YFSETQ. Trimming removed 4 bases at V and 5 bases at J, with 10 bases between. The chain's CDR3 is CASSPEGDQPQHF. The DNA of the CDR3 is TGCGCCAGCAGCCCCGAGGGGGATCAGCCCCAGCATTTT.

This rearrangement joins TRBV7-2 to TRBJ2-2; D is unclear. Trimming stripped 0 bases from V and 6 bases from J, with 8 bases between. The CDR3 is 14 residues long. CDR1 and CDR2 from the germline V gene are SGHTA and FQGNSA. As DNA, the CDR3 is TGTGCCAGCAGCTTAGCGCGAAGCGCCGGGGAGCTGTTTTTT. Protein: CASSLARSAGELFF. Full variable domain (missing parts from reference TRBV7-2 and TRBJ2-2): GAGVSQSPSNKVTEKGKDVELRCDPISGHTALYWYRQSLGQGLEFLIYFQGNSAPDKSGLPSDRFSAERTGGSVSTLTIQRTQQEDSAVYLCASSLARSAGELFFGEGSRLTVL.

The chain recombines TRBV12-3 or TRBV12-4 with TRBJ2-5; tentatively, D is TRBD2 (6 bases). This CDR3 spans 13 amino acids. Trimming left V 3 bases short and J 7 bases short, with 12 bases between. The CDR3: CASSFGVGGTQYF. In DNA, the CDR3 is TGTGCCAGCAGTTTCGGGGTGGGGGGGACCCAGTACTTC.

The gene calls are TRBV29-1 and TRBJ2-7, with TRBD2 matching over 10 bases. This CDR3 is 13 amino acids long. With 3 bases clipped from V and 4 bases from J, the junction kept 3 bases outside the gene matches. Germline V CDR1 and CDR2: SQVTM, ANQGSEA. The CDR3 here is CSVDLAGVYEQYF. CDR3 DNA: TGCAGCGTTGACCTAGCGGGGGTATACGAGCAGTACTTC.

The chain is built from TRBV18 and TRBJ2-3, with 9 bases lining up with TRBD2. The CDR3 is made up of 16 amino acids. CDR1 is KGHSH and CDR2 is LQKENI in the germline V gene. V was clipped by 1 base and J by 2 bases; unmatched bases: 4. The CDR3 DNA reads TGTGCCAGCTCACCACTGGTAGCGGGGGTCACAGATACGCAGTATTTT. Translation: CASSPLVAGVTDTQYF.

The chain couples TRBV28 to TRBJ1-2; no reliable D call. V gave up 4 bases and J gave up 1 base, with 4 bases separating them. The CDR3 contains 12 residues. Germline V CDR1 and CDR2: MDHEN, SYDVKM. CDR3 nucleotide sequence: TGTGCCAGCAGTTCTATTAACTATGGCTACACCTTC. Translated: CASSSINYGYTF.

The V gene is TRBV3-1 (or the pseudogene TRBV3-2), the J gene TRBJ2-3; D is perhaps TRBD2 (7 bases). Trimming removed 0 bases from V and 1 base from J, with 14 bases in between. The CDR3 length is 17 residues. Germline V gives CDR1 LGHDT, CDR2 YNNKEL (reference sequence). The CDR3 loop is CASSQDRAGAGTDTQYF. The CDR3 coding sequence is TGTGCCAGCAGCCAAGATAGGGCGGGGGCCGGCACAGATACGCAGTATTTT.

The chain employs TRBV25-1 and TRBJ1-1; D call uncertain. The CDR3 is 15 amino acids. Germline assignment: CDR1 MGHDK and CDR2 SYGVNS. V gave up 8 bases and J gave up 8 bases, with 24 bases separating them. The CDR3 loop reads CASASRVGQGKEAFF. DNA for the CDR3: TGTGCCAGCGCGTCCCGGGTGGGTCAAGGAAAAGAAGCTTTCTTT.

As for this clone: A read error is likely here: a far larger clone is one base away. The chain links TRBV12-3 or TRBV12-4 to TRBJ1-1; 10 bases line up with TRBD1. This CDR3 contains 13 residues. V lost 4 bases to trimming and J lost 4 bases; unmatched junction nucleotides: 0. In DNA, the CDR3 is TGTGCCAGCAGTTGGACAGGGGGCACTGAAGCTTTCTTT. This translates into CASSWTGGTEAFF.

This chain connects TRBV6-5 to TRBJ1-5; D remains unclear. The CDR3 contains 13 residues. Germline V gene sequence: CDR1 MNHEY, CDR2 SVGAGI. Trimming pared 5 bases from V and 4 bases from J, leaving 9 bases between. The CDR3 region is CASSRDGNQPQHF. CDR3 nucleotide sequence: TGTGCCAGCAGTAGAGACGGGAATCAGCCCCAGCATTTT.

The chain joins TRBV7-9 to TRBJ1-6; no reliable D call. Between the trimmed V and J ends, which lost 5 bases and 10 bases, there was a span of 18 bases. Looked up from germline, CDR1 is SEHNR and CDR2 is FQNEAQ (reference sequence). The CDR3 covers 15 residues. CDR3 coding DNA: TGTGCCAGCAGCGACCGGCCCCGGGAAGGGTCACCCCTCCACTTT. This codes for CASSDRPREGSPLHF.

Here the CDR3 reads CASSPGPGEAYEQYF. CDR3 DNA: TGTGCCAGCAGCCCCGGGCCGGGGGAGGCCTACGAGCAGTACTTC. The rearrangement uses TRBV5-6 and TRBJ2-7; maybe TRBD2 (6 bases). With 4 bases removed from V and 2 bases from J, the gap between germline ends came to 16 bases. This CDR3 contains 15 residues. Germline CDR1 is SGHDT and CDR2 is YYEEEE.

The rearrangement links TRBV4-2 to TRBJ1-2; 9 positions agree with TRBD1. The trim removed 5 bases at V and 7 bases at J, leaving 8 bases unmatched. CDR3 size: 14 residues. CDR1 is LGHNA and CDR2 is YNFKEQ in the germline V gene. The CDR3 nucleotides are TGTGCCAGCAGCTGGGGACAGGGAGGAGGTGGCTACACCTTC. Translated, it gives CASSWGQGGGGYTF.

V and J are TRBV18 and TRBJ1-3; D is uncertain. The germline gives CDR1 KGHSH, CDR2 LQKENI. V lost 6 bases and J 2 bases, leaving 8 bases between the germline ends. The CDR3 length is 13 residues. DNA for the CDR3: TGTGCCAGCTCCCCGGGAGCTGGAAACACCATATATTTT. It translates to CASSPGAGNTIYF.

The genes are TRBV19 and TRBJ1-1; tentatively, D is TRBD1 (6 bases). V was cut by 1 base and J by 1 base, with 7 bases left in between. The germline gives CDR1 LNHDA, CDR2 SQIVND (reference sequence). The CDR3 covers 14 residues. CDR3 residues: CASSIAGENTEAFF. For the CDR3, the DNA is TGTGCCAGTAGTATAGCAGGGGAGAACACTGAAGCTTTCTTT.